This T cell receptor (beta chain) emerged from a study of blood T cell repertoires in COVID-19. Study overall: T cells, B-cell-depleted T cells, or PBMCs supplied cDNA or gDNA.

There are a few counts of this clone. Germline V gives CDR1 LGHNT, CDR2 FRNRAP. The germline V and J ends were trimmed by 2 bases and 2 bases, with 21 bases remaining between them. The CDR3 length is 18 residues. Method: immunoSEQ multiplex PCR; TCRdb's copy keeps in-frame clones and lacks some. The sample gives 200,000 to 250,000 clones, around 84% of which show up once; roughly 3.2% is in the top ten. The V and J genes are TRBV12-5 and TRBJ1-1, with D possibly matching TRBD1 (5 bases). This receptor was identified in a woman aged 18-35 years with acute or convalescent COVID-19. Sequencing was done on a sample of peripheral blood. CDR3: CASGLPNWGRRGNTEAFF. CDR3 coding DNA: TGTGCTAGTGGTTTGCCCAACTGGGGTCGGAGGGGTAACACTGAAGCTTTCTTT. The variable domain in full, completed from reference TRBV12-5 and TRBJ1-1, reads DARVTQTPRHKVTEMGQEVTMRCQPILGHNTVFWYRQTMMQGLELLAYFRNRAPLDDSGMPKDRFSAEMPDATLATLKIQPSEPRDSAVYFCASGLPNWGRRGNTEAFFGQGTRLTVV.